This T cell receptor beta chain derives from a study of T cell changes during pregnancy in multiple sclerosis. Only in-frame clones appear in the TCRdb table, and some are missing; sequencing was by immunoSEQ multiplex PCR. The data show approximately 64,000 clones, with around 93% seen just once and about 2.5% held by the top ten. The specimen comprised peripheral blood, sampled in the first trimester of pregnancy. This sequence was found in a female donor with multiple sclerosis, enrolled in a pregnancy study.

The CDR3 region is CASSPSTGRITEAFF. CDR3 sequence (DNA): TGTGCCAGCAGCCCATCGACAGGGAGGATCACTGAAGCTTTCTTT. This chain joins TRBV28 and TRBJ1-1, with TRBD1 identical over 7 bases. V shed 6 bases, J shed 4 bases, and the junction held 11 bases outside the gene matches. CDR1 MDHEN and CDR2 SYDVKM come from the germline V gene. This CDR3 has 15 amino acids.